The 3 T cell receptor beta chains listed next were all sequenced from one sample in a study of T cells in localized non-small cell lung cancer. Sequenced by immunoSEQ multiplex PCR; TCRdb stores in-frame clones only, minus some. The sample lists some 2,200 clones, around 40% seen once, with more than 5.5% in the top ten. This specimen consisted of lung tumor tissue, obtained before any cancer treatment. The receptors come from a female donor older than 55 with stage I lung adenocarcinoma.

This clone was seen more than once but under ten times. This chain links TRBV11-3 with TRBJ2-5; 8 bases line up with TRBD1. The CDR3 totals 15 residues. CDR1 and CDR2 from the germline V gene are SGHNT and YENEEA. V was clipped by 4 bases and J by 3 bases; unmatched bases: 7. The CDR3 DNA follows: TGTGCCAGCAGCTCCCCCAAGACAGGGGAAGAGACCCAGTACTTC. It translates to CASSSPKTGEETQYF.

The chain combines TRBV6-8 with TRBJ2-7, with D perhaps matching TRBD1 or TRBD2 (5 bases each). The CDR3 is 16 amino acids. CDR1 and CDR2 (germline): MNHGY, SAAAGT. Trimming pared 6 bases from V and 1 base from J, leaving 19 bases between. The DNA for the CDR3 is TGTGCCAGCAGGAAAAACCGGGACCACCTATCCTACGAGCAGTACTTC. It specifies CASRKNRDHLSYEQYF.

V gene TRBV6-8 combines with J gene TRBJ1-5; no clear D. The V gene's germline CDR1 is MNHGY and CDR2 SAAAGT. This CDR3 region has 15 residues. With 2 bases removed from V and 0 bases from J, the gap between germline ends came to 8 bases. The CDR3 is CASSYTRYSNQPQHF. The CDR3 nucleotides read TGTGCCAGCAGTTACACCAGATATAGCAATCAGCCCCAGCATTTT.